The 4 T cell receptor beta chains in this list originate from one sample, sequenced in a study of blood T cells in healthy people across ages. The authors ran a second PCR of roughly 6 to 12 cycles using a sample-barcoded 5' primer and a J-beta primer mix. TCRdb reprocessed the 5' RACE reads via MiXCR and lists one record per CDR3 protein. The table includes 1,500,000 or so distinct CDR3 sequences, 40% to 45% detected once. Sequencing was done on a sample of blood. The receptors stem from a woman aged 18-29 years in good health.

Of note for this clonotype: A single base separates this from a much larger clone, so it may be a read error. The CDR3 protein is CASSVDRANEQFF. The CDR3 DNA sequence: TGTGCCAGCAGTGTCGACAGGGCGAACGAGCAGTTCTTC. This rearrangement joins TRBV27 to TRBJ2-1; the match to TRBD1 covers 7 bases. Germline V gives CDR1 MNHEY, CDR2 SMNVEV (reference sequence). The CDR3 consists of 13 residues. The V gene end was trimmed by 5 bases and the J gene end by 10 bases; junction bases not matched to a gene: 8.

In nucleotides, the CDR3 is TGTGCCAGCAGTTACTCGAATGGGGGTGGGCCCCAGCATTTT. This translates into CASSYSNGGGPQHF. The chain is built from TRBV6-5 and TRBJ1-5, with a possible D match to TRBD1 (5 bases). In germline, CDR1 is MNHEY, CDR2 SVGAGI. Trimming removed 0 bases at V and 9 bases at J, with 12 bases between. The CDR3 length is 14 residues.

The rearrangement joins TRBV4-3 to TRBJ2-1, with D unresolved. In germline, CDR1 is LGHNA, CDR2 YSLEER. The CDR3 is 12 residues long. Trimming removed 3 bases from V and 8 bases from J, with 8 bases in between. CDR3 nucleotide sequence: TGCGCCAGCAGCCATGGCGCGGATGAGCAGTTCTTC. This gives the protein CASSHGADEQFF.

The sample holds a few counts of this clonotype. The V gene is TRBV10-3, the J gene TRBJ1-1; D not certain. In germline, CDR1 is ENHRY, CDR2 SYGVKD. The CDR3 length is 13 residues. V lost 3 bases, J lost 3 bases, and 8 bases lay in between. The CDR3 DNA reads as TGTGCCATCAGTGACGCGGGGTACACTGAAGCTTTCTTT. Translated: CAISDAGYTEAFF.